By proportion, the clone carrying this T cell receptor delta chain is large. The source of the sample is a study of gamma-delta T cells after stem cell transplantation. TCRdb called clones from the RT-PCR reads again using CATT. This sample has just over 2,000 delta-chain clones; roughly 24% occur once, and the top ten carry roughly 25%. V was pared by 0 bases and J by 3 bases, with 6 bases of the junction left unmatched. This CDR3 has 15 residues. CDR1 is GEAIGNYY and CDR2 is EKD in the germline V gene. Source material: gamma-delta T cells. The sequence derives from a human donor. It is not recorded whose cells these are; they may come from a transplant donor. This chain uses TRDV2 with TRDJ1; 7 bases align to TRDD3. CDR3 sequence reads: CACDTVGDRPDKLIF. The CDR3 DNA reads TGTGCCTGTGACACCGTAGGGGATAGGCCCGATAAACTCATCTTT.